These T cell receptor beta chains were read from a single sample in a study of early T cells in non-severe SARS-CoV-2 infection. From the 5' RACE reads, TCRdb called clonotypes with MiXCR, one entry per CDR3 protein. The profile shows 57,000 or so distinct CDR3 sequences, roughly 13% of them singletons. The sample comprised whole blood. The receptors stem from an adult who was a healthcare worker with PCR-confirmed SARS-CoV-2 infection or an uninfected control (not recorded which). Both conserved end residues are part of each CDR3. The order of the fields is clone size, V gene, J gene, D gene, CDR3 protein, CDR3 DNA. D genes are given only for firm matches. For some rows the clone size is stated as once, few or many, or as a class when expanded; others skip it.

many,TRBV12-3/TRBV12-4,TRBJ1-2,-,CASSSRGGYTF,TGTGCCAGCAGTTCCCGGGGGGGCTACACCTTC
many,TRBV6-6,TRBJ2-3,TRBD2,CASSFKLGGADTQYF,TGTGCCAGCAGTTTCAAGCTGGGAGGGGCAGATACGCAGTATTTT
-,TRBV20-1,TRBJ2-7,-,CSVTDQSYEQYF,TGCAGTGTTACGGACCAGTCCTACGAGCAGTACTTC
few,TRBV2,TRBJ2-5,TRBD2,CASSSGTREETQYF,TGTGCCAGCAGTTCCGGGACTAGAGAAGAGACCCAGTACTTC
-,TRBV7-9,TRBJ2-5,TRBD1,CASSVGTGRETQYF,TGTGCCAGCAGCGTCGGGACAGGGAGAGAGACCCAGTACTTC
many,TRBV11-2,TRBJ1-5,-,CASSLSGGNNQPQHF,TGTGCCAGCAGCTTATCTGGGGGAAACAATCAGCCCCAGCATTTT
few,TRBV11-3,TRBJ2-3,-,CASTSGRRESADTQYF,TGTGCCAGCACCTCGGGCCGCCGAGAGAGCGCAGATACGCAGTATTTT
few,TRBV19,TRBJ2-3,-,CASSMTRDTQYF,TGTGCCAGTAGTATGACCCGGGATACGCAGTATTTT
few,TRBV20-1,TRBJ2-3,-,CSASIPGGITDTQYF,TGCAGTGCTAGCATTCCCGGGGGCATCACAGATACGCAGTATTTT
-,TRBV9,TRBJ1-2,-,CASSVGADYGYTF,TGTGCCAGCAGCGTAGGAGCGGACTATGGCTACACCTTC
many,TRBV20-1,TRBJ2-6,-,CSATRDSGANVLTF,TGCAGTGCTACCAGGGACTCTGGGGCCAACGTCCTGACTTTC
-,TRBV7-2,TRBJ1-5,TRBD1,CASRFGTDNNQPQHF,TGTGCCAGCAGATTCGGGACAGACAACAATCAGCCCCAGCATTTT
-,TRBV27,TRBJ1-5,-,CASRRGGTASNQPQHF,TGTGCCAGCAGAAGAGGAGGGACGGCCAGCAATCAGCCCCAGCATTTT
-,TRBV7-9,TRBJ1-5,-,CASSFARADQPQHF,TGTGCCAGCAGCTTCGCCAGGGCGGATCAGCCCCAGCATTTT
few,TRBV28,TRBJ1-6,-,CASSFPFFNSPLHF,TGTGCCAGCAGTTTCCCCTTTTTTAATTCACCCCTCCACTTT
-,TRBV4-2,TRBJ1-4,-,CASSQGGRSGTNEKLFF,TGTGCCAGCAGCCAAGGCGGACGCTCCGGGACTAATGAAAAACTGTTTTTT
-,TRBV5-1,TRBJ2-2,TRBD2,CASSPGTSFTGELFF,TGCGCCAGCAGTCCCGGGACTAGCTTTACCGGGGAGCTGTTTTTT
-,TRBV5-1,TRBJ2-5,-,CASSLFLEPQETQYF,TGCGCCAGCAGCTTGTTTCTAGAGCCACAAGAGACCCAGTACTTC
few,TRBV30,TRBJ2-3,-,CAWSGRGRSTDTQYF,TGTGCCTGGAGTGGTCGCGGGCGGAGCACAGATACGCAGTATTTT
many,TRBV20-1,TRBJ2-2,-,CSARGELTGGELFF,TGCAGTGCCAGAGGGGAACTTACCGGCGGGGAGCTGTTTTTT
few,TRBV10-3,TRBJ2-7,-,CAISVEGDYEQYF,TGTGCCATCAGTGTCGAGGGAGACTACGAGCAGTACTTC
few,TRBV19,TRBJ2-3,TRBD2,CASSGAGAGDTQYF,TGTGCCAGTAGTGGAGCGGGAGCGGGAGATACGCAGTATTTT
-,TRBV5-4,TRBJ1-4,-,CASSNKLGDEKLFF,TGTGCCAGCAGTAACAAGCTAGGGGATGAAAAACTGTTTTTT
many,TRBV12-3/TRBV12-4,TRBJ2-4,TRBD1,CASRTGGASKNIQYF,TGTGCCAGCAGAACAGGGGGCGCTTCCAAAAACATTCAGTACTTC
many,TRBV6-2/TRBV6-3,TRBJ1-2,-,CASSYVSRIYGYTF,TGTGCCAGCAGTTATGTATCGAGGATCTATGGCTACACCTTC
many,TRBV10-1,TRBJ2-5,-,CASSDPAGGWETQYF,TGCGCCAGCAGTGACCCGGCCGGGGGATGGGAGACCCAGTACTTC
few,TRBV7-6,TRBJ2-1,TRBD1,CASSLGQPNEQFF,TGTGCCAGCAGCTTGGGACAGCCCAATGAGCAGTTCTTC
-,TRBV7-9,TRBJ2-2,-,CASSLLSGELFF,TGTGCCAGCAGCTTACTCTCCGGGGAGCTGTTTTTT
-,TRBV4-1,TRBJ2-1,-,CASSQEALGGSYNEQFF,TGCGCCAGCAGCCAAGAGGCACTAGGGGGTTCCTACAATGAGCAGTTCTTC
-,TRBV28,TRBJ1-2,-,CASSSQGIGYTF,TGTGCCAGCAGTTCTCAGGGTATTGGCTACACCTTC
-,TRBV6-2/TRBV6-3,TRBJ1-5,-,CASSYANYQPQHF,TGTGCCAGCAGTTACGCCAATTATCAGCCCCAGCATTTT
-,TRBV28,TRBJ2-3,-,CASSSGLTDTQYF,TGTGCCAGCAGTAGTGGTCTCACAGATACGCAGTATTTT
many,TRBV7-2,TRBJ2-5,-,CASSLELVGETQYF,TGTGCCAGCAGCTTAGAACTAGTAGGAGAGACCCAGTACTTC
-,TRBV20-1,TRBJ2-2,TRBD2,CSASTAGDAGELFF,TGCAGTGCTAGTACCGCGGGGGATGCCGGGGAGCTGTTTTTT
-,TRBV20-1,TRBJ1-5,-,CSAMTRVGGNQPQHF,TGCAGTGCAATGACCAGGGTTGGGGGCAATCAGCCCCAGCATTTT
-,TRBV5-1,TRBJ2-7,-,CASSLASTYEQYF,TGCGCCAGCAGCTTGGCCAGTACCTACGAGCAGTACTTC
few,TRBV7-3,TRBJ2-1,-,CASSLGPAPTYNEQFF,TGTGCCAGCAGCTTAGGGCCTGCCCCTACCTACAATGAGCAGTTCTTC
few,TRBV20-1,TRBJ2-1,TRBD1,CSAAQQGANSYNEQFF,TGCAGTGCTGCACAACAGGGGGCGAACTCCTACAATGAGCAGTTCTTC
few,TRBV20-1,TRBJ2-3,TRBD1,CSASGQGAAGSTDTQYF,TGCAGTGCTAGTGGACAGGGGGCAGCGGGAAGCACAGATACGCAGTATTTT
few,TRBV4-1,TRBJ2-7,-,CASSQAQGLRFLHEQYF,TGCGCCAGCAGCCAAGCCCAGGGTCTCAGGTTTCTCCACGAGCAGTACTTC
many,TRBV30,TRBJ1-2,TRBD1,CAWSAQGGGYTF,TGTGCCTGGAGTGCGCAGGGGGGTGGCTACACCTTC
-,TRBV5-4,TRBJ1-1,-,CASSANTEAFF,TGTGCCAGCAGCGCTAACACTGAAGCTTTCTTT
many,TRBV7-2,TRBJ2-5,-,CASSPRVAEETQYF,TGTGCCAGCAGCCCTCGAGTAGCTGAAGAGACCCAGTACTTC